This T cell receptor beta chain was obtained from a study of blood T cell repertoires in COVID-19 (dated by TCRdb to 2019 to 2021). Study-wide context: Samples from collaborators originated in the United States, Italy and Spain and spanned both the acute and convalescent phases of COVID-19. The material from the prospective study consisted of cDNA or gDNA derived from T cells, B-cell-depleted T cells, or PBMCs. Subjects who had been exposed to COVID-19, were actively infected with it, or had recovered from it provided the deeply sampled blood TCRbeta repertoires that made up the dataset. The repertoires were released in a freely available public database meant as a resource for research on the immune response to SARS-CoV-2. The samples were drawn from the first 160 participants of the ongoing ImmuneRACE study and from 950 to 1,500 subjects provided by 6 global collaborators. Sample metadata almost always included a de-identified subject ID, COVID-19 status, age in years and sex. Where HLA class I and class II types were available, the types were taken from metadata supplied by the sample provider, not from assay-based typing. Here is what the overall study found, with its caveats: How much clinical and demographic metadata was included differed by source and by participant, and the metadata was provided uncurated.

The immunoSEQ Assay, a bias-controlled multiplex PCR, was used to amplify TCRbeta CDR3 regions from genomic DNA. Processing in the source paper ran as follows. The number of nucleated cells in each sample was estimated by amplification of reference gene primers within the assay. To quantify the absolute abundance of each unique TCRbeta CDR3 rearrangement, sequence reads were collapsed and filtered. Productive Simpson clonality was computed per sample as the square root of Simpson's diversity index over productive rearrangements. TCRdb holds this immuneACCESS table with in-frame rearrangements only. Some clones are missing; in checked studies, unresolved V genes explain under half, and the rest has no known cause. V, J and clone size derive from that table, while D and trimming were established from the DNA sequence. Within this sample are about 82,000 clones, with over 70% of them counted one time only. 12% of the sample is taken by the ten largest.

Taken from cysteine to phenylalanine, the CDR3 has 17 residues. Solely the CDR3 DNA is kept, with 51 bases framed from the first base. At the junction V is shortened by 2 bases and J by 3 bases; bases outside the gene matches: 10. The CDR1 and CDR2 encoded by the germline V gene are SGHDT and YYEEEE. The collaborating institutions used their own protocols to collect whole blood in K2EDTA tubes. For TCRbeta analysis, collaborator samples were shipped as frozen whole blood, as isolated PBMCs, or as DNA extracted from either sample type. The sample holds one count of this clone. The specificity of this receptor is unknown. No base qualities exist here, and no much larger clone lies one base off it.

This clonotype was obtained from a woman aged 40 to 50 with active or convalescent COVID-19. The sample was peripheral blood. Recombination joined TRBV5-6 with TRBJ1-5, and 8 junction bases match TRBD1. This receptor has the CDR3 CASSFFVRDRPNQPQHF. The nucleotide sequence reads as follows: TGTGCCAGCAGCTTCTTTGTCCGGGACAGGCCCAATCAGCCCCAGCATTTT.